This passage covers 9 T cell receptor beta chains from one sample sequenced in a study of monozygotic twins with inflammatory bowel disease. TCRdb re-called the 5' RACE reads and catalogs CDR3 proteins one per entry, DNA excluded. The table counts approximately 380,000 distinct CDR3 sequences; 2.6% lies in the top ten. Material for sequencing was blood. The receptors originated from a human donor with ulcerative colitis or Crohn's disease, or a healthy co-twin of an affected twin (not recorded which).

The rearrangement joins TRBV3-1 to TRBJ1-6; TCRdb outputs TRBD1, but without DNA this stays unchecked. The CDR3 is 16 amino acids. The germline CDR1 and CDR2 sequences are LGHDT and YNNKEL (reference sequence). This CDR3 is CASSSTVAGLNSPLHF.

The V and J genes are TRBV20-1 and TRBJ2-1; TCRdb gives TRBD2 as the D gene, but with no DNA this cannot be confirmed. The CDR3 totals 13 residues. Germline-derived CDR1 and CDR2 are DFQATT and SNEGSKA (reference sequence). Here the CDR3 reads CSAWRGAYNEQFF.

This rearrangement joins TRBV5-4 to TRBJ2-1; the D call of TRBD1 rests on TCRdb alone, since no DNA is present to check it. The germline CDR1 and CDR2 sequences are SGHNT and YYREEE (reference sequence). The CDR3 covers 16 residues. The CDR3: CASRQRQGVGYNEQFF.

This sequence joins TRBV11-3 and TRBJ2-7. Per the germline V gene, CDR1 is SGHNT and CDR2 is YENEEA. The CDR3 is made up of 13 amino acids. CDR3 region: CASSLDMTSEQYF.

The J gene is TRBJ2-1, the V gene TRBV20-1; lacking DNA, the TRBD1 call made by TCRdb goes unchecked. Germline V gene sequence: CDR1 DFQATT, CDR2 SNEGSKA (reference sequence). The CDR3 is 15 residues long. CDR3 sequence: CSARALYTGGNEQFF.

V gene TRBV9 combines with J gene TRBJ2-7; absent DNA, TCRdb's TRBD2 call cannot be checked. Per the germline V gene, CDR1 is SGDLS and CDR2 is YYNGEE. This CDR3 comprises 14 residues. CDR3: CASSVSAGGYEQYF.

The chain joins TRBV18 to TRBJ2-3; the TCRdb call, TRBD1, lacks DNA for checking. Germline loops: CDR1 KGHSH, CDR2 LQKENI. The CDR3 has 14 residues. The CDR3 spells CASFPPGRTDTQYF.

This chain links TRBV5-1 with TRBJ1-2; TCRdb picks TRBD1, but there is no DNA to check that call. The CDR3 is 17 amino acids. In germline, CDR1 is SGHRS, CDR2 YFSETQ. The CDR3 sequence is CASSNTFPGQGAHGYTF.

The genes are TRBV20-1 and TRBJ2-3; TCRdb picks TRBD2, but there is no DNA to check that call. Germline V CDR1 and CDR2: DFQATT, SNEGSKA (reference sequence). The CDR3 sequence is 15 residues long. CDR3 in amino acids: CSASSGRLGTDTQYF.